This T cell receptor (beta chain) was documented in a study of shared clonotypes between healthy human individuals. At the level of the study: CD4 naive and memory got three plates each, CD8 naive two, CD8 memory one.

Study findings and constraints: Larger estimated richness was generally seen in naive subsets than in memory subsets. A handful of donors had around 5.5% of their naive CD4 clonotypes in common.

This clone was observed a single time. The antigen remains unidentified. Assay runs were performed at deep level. TCRdb keeps only in-frame clones here, not all; method: immunoSEQ multiplex PCR. The sample lists over a million clones; nearly 99% were seen once. The specimen sequenced was naive CD4+ T cells sorted from blood. Subset indicated: CD45RA+ positively selected. This TCR was recovered from a man in his thirties or forties in good health.

The CDR3: CSVVTGLDYGYTF. CDR3 nucleotides: TGCAGCGTTGTTACAGGGTTGGACTATGGCTACACCTTC. The chain joins TRBV29-1 to TRBJ1-2, with D possibly being TRBD1 (6 bases). V was cut by 4 bases and J by 3 bases, with 12 bases left in between. CDR3 length: 13 amino acids. Germline V CDR1 and CDR2: SQVTM, ANQGSEA.